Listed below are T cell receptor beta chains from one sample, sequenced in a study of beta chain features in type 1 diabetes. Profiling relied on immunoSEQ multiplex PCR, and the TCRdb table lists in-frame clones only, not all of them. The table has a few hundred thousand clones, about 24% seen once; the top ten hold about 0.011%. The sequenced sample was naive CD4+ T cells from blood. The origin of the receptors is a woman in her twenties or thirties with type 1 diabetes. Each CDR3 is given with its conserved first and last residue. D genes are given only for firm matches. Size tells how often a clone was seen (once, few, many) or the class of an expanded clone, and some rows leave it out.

TGTGCCAGCAGCTTAGCGATGGGACTCAGCTACGAGCAGTACTTC	CASSLAMGLSYEQYF	few	TRBV7-8	TRBJ2-7	.
TGCGCCAGCAGCATCGTCGGGAATGAGCAGTTCTTC	CASSIVGNEQFF	.	TRBV5-1	TRBJ2-1	.
TGTGCCACGGCCCGCCTTGGGGCGAGCTACGAGCAGTACTTC	CATARLGASYEQYF	.	TRBV18	TRBJ2-7	.
TGCGCCAGCAGCCGACTGAACTTAGAGTCCTACGAGCAGTACTTC	CASSRLNLESYEQYF	few	TRBV4-1	TRBJ2-7	.
TGCAGCGTTAATGAAGACAGGGACCTTGATGGCTACACCTTC	CSVNEDRDLDGYTF	.	TRBV29-1	TRBJ1-2	TRBD1
TGTGCCAGCACCCGGACAGGCCAGGGGAACACTGAAGCTTTCTTT	CASTRTGQGNTEAFF	few	TRBV6-4	TRBJ1-1	TRBD1
TGCGCCAGCAGCCCGGGACACTCGGGGAGCACTGAAGCTTTCTTT	CASSPGHSGSTEAFF	few	TRBV5-1	TRBJ1-1	.
TGTGCCAGCAACTTTGGGACAGGGACCTACGAGCAGTACTTC	CASNFGTGTYEQYF	once	TRBV13	TRBJ2-7	TRBD1
TGTGCCATCAGTGAGGGACAGGGGAAGAATCAGCCCCAGCATTTT	CAISEGQGKNQPQHF	few	TRBV10-3	TRBJ1-5	TRBD1
TGCGCCAGCAGCCACCCCGCGGGGCAAGGCAAAAACATTCAGTACTTC	CASSHPAGQGKNIQYF	few	TRBV4-1	TRBJ2-4	.
TGTGCCAGCAGTGACCGCGGGAACTATGGCTACACCTTC	CASSDRGNYGYTF	.	TRBV2	TRBJ1-2	.
TGTGCCAGCAGCTCTGGGTCCGGGACTAGCATCTACAATGAGCAGTTCTTC	CASSSGSGTSIYNEQFF	few	TRBV7-9	TRBJ2-1	TRBD2
TGTGCCAGCAGGGCGGCGGTCCTCTACAATGAGCAGTTCTTC	CASRAAVLYNEQFF	few	TRBV6-1	TRBJ2-1	.
TGCAGCGTTGAAAGACTAGCGGGACCGTACAATGAGCAGTTCTTC	CSVERLAGPYNEQFF	.	TRBV29-1	TRBJ2-1	TRBD2
TGTGCCTGGAGGCATCAGGAGAACAGGGGGTACACTGAAGCTTTCTTT	CAWRHQENRGYTEAFF	.	TRBV30	TRBJ1-1	TRBD1
TGTGCCAGCAGCTTGCGGCGTGGCGGATACTATGGCTACACCTTC	CASSLRRGGYYGYTF	few	TRBV5-6	TRBJ1-2	.
TGTGCCTGGAGCCGGGACATAAATCAGCCCCAGCATTTT	CAWSRDINQPQHF	.	TRBV30	TRBJ1-5	.
TGTGCCAGCAGTCAAGAGGATAGCACAGATACGCAGTATTTT	CASSQEDSTDTQYF	.	TRBV6-6	TRBJ2-3	.
TGTGCCAGCAGCCACAGGGGACGGGGCAGCTTCTATGGCTACACCTTC	CASSHRGRGSFYGYTF	few	TRBV28	TRBJ1-2	TRBD1
TGTGCCAGCAGTCTCCGGACTAGCGGAGAAGAGACCCAGTACTTC	CASSLRTSGEETQYF	.	TRBV25-1	TRBJ2-5	TRBD2
TGTGCCAGCAGCTCATTGCGGGAGCGTGGCGGGGAGCTGTTTTTT	CASSSLRERGGELFF	.	TRBV11-2	TRBJ2-2	TRBD2
TGTGCCAGCAGCACGACTAGGGAAAACATTCAGTACTTC	CASSTTRENIQYF	.	TRBV28	TRBJ2-4	.
TGTGCCAGCAGCGAGGGACTAGCGGGAGTTTCTGGGGCCAACGTCCTGACTTTC	CASSEGLAGVSGANVLTF	.	TRBV5-4	TRBJ2-6	TRBD2
TGCAGCGAGAGGACAGGGGATGGCTACACCTTC	CSERTGDGYTF	.	TRBV29-1	TRBJ1-2	TRBD1
TGTGCCAGCAGCCCCAGGGCGAGGGGGATGAACACTGAAGCTTTCTTT	CASSPRARGMNTEAFF	few	TRBV9	TRBJ1-1	.
TGTGCCAGCAGCTCGTTCACTGAAGCTTTCTTT	CASSSFTEAFF	few	TRBV7-2	TRBJ1-1	.
TGTGCCAGTAGTATAAATATGGGGATAGGGGACATTCAGTACTTC	CASSINMGIGDIQYF	few	TRBV19	TRBJ2-4	.
TGCGCCAGCAGCCCCGGACAGGGACCCGAAAGCTATGGCTACACCTTC	CASSPGQGPESYGYTF	.	TRBV4-1	TRBJ1-2	TRBD1
TGTGCCAGCTCACGAGAGGACAGGTCGAACACTGAAGCTTTCTTT	CASSREDRSNTEAFF	.	TRBV18	TRBJ1-1	TRBD1
TGCAGCGTGGGGGGGGTTCCAAACAGGGACGAGCAGTACTTC	CSVGGVPNRDEQYF	.	TRBV29-1	TRBJ2-7	.